This T cell receptor beta chain was found in a study of Ad26.COV2.S vaccination and SARS-CoV-2 variants. Study-wide results and limits: The TCR-based breadth and depth measures might underestimate overall T cell responses.

In this sample, this clone turned up a few times. Its cognate antigen is unknown. Stated treatment: 15 to 20 received Ad26.COV2.S at low or high dose, single or two shots; about five received placebo; per-sample allocation not given. The samples were gathered on day 63 after the first injection of vaccine or placebo. Adults aged 18-55 years in Boston included the donor. The shot given was an Ad26 vector that makes Wuhan-strain SARS-CoV-2 spike. The protocol was immunoSEQ multiplex PCR, while the TCRdb copy is restricted to in-frame clones and leaves out a portion. The sample lists about 400,000 clones, about 85% occurring once. The sequence was obtained from a person aged 18-60 years who received the Ad26.COV2.S COVID-19 vaccine or a placebo. The sample here was peripheral blood, taken in a trial of Ad26.COV2.S vaccine versus placebo.

The DNA for the CDR3 is TGTGCCAGTACACGGGAGACCCAGTACTTC. Protein product: CASTRETQYF. The V and J genes are TRBV2 and TRBJ2-5, with D unclear. With 9 bases removed from V and 5 bases from J, the gap between germline ends came to 7 bases. CDR1 is SNHLY, CDR2 FYNNEI, per germline. CDR3 length: 10 amino acids.